This T cell receptor beta chain was sequenced during a study of blood T cell repertoires in COVID-19. Repertoires were generated with immunoSEQ multiplex PCR, while TCRdb's copy carries only in-frame clones and drops some. This table holds 50,000 to 70,000 clones, about 88% found once. Germline CDR1 SGHTA, CDR2 FQGNSA. V gave up 1 base and J gave up 7 bases; unmatched junction bases: 8. This CDR3 comprises 16 residues. Material: peripheral blood. The chain uses TRBV7-2 and TRBJ2-4, with TRBD1 identical over 9 bases. This sequence was found in a man aged 70 or older with active COVID-19. The CDR3 coding sequence is TGTGCCAGCAGCTTAGTGGGAGGGACAGGGAGGAACATTCAGTACTTC. Its translation is CASSLVGGTGRNIQYF.